This T cell receptor (beta chain) was recovered during a study of shared clonotypes between healthy human individuals. About this clone: Its antigen is still unknown. Other DNA sequences in the sample encode the same CDR3.

Terminally differentiated effector memory CD45RA+ cells were left out of the naive CD8 fraction, which was CD45RO-negative and positively selected for CCR7. Only in-frame clones appear in the TCRdb table, and some are missing; sequencing was by immunoSEQ multiplex PCR. The sample lists about 2,100,000 clones, 85% to 95% occurring once. Study outcomes and limitations: Generation probability values for non-shared clonotypes were lower than those for clonotypes shared by all four donors.

The CDR3 is 12 amino acids. V was clipped by 7 bases and J by 0 bases, with 9 bases between them. Germline CDR1 SQVTM, CDR2 ANQGSEA. V and J are TRBV29-1 and TRBJ1-1; D not resolved. Sequencing was carried out using naive CD8+ T cells from PBMCs. This clonotype originated in a man between 18 and 35 years old in good health. Some clones in this sample may be carry-over from other donors' samples. CDR3 DNA: TGCAGCGGGCGGGGTATGAACACTGAAGCTTTCTTT. This gives the protein CSGRGMNTEAFF.